Shown below are 29 T cell receptor beta chains from a single sample sequenced in a study of T cells in Graves' hyperthyroidism and ophthalmopathy. Researchers took RNA transcripts and amplified the TCR beta CDR3 regions from them. The TCR CDR3 was amplified in a first-round RT-PCR using the HTBI primer set. TCRdb analysed the multiplex PCR reads with MiXCR anew, one entry per CDR3 protein. Of over 350,000 distinct CDR3 sequences listed, under 15% were seen once; the top ten hold around 14%. The sample comprised blood. The source of these receptors is a man between 18 and 29 years old with Graves' ophthalmopathy.

The table lists this clonotype with many counts. The genes are TRBV12-3 or TRBV12-4 and TRBJ2-5; 11 bases match TRBD2. Trimming at V came to 3 bases and at J to 5 bases, leaving 8 bases not matched to a gene. The CDR3 consists of 16 residues. The CDR3 region has the DNA TGTGCCAGCAGTTTTTTAGCGGGGGGGCCGTCGGAGACCCAGTACTTC. Its translation is CASSFLAGGPSETQYF.

The rearrangement uses TRBV4-1 and TRBJ2-2; D not resolved. V shed 0 bases and J shed 6 bases, with 8 bases lying between them. CDR1 MGHRA and CDR2 YSYEKL come from the germline V gene. CDR3 size: 14 residues. The CDR3 DNA reads as TGCGCCAGCAGCCAAGATAAAAGGGCCGGGGAGCTGTTTTTT. Translating gives CASSQDKRAGELFF.

This clonotype was observed at least ten times. The chain employs TRBV4-1 and TRBJ1-1; 7 bases are shared with TRBD1. This CDR3 contains 15 residues. V dropped 4 bases and J dropped 5; count of bases not matched to a gene: 10. Germline V gene sequence: CDR1 MGHRA, CDR2 YSYEKL. The CDR3 DNA sequence: TGCGCCAGCAGCCCTGTTGGACAGGAGGGGACTGAAGCTTTCTTT. Amino acid sequence: CASSPVGQEGTEAFF.

This clonotype was observed many times. The V and J genes are TRBV2 and TRBJ2-4, with a possible D match to TRBD2 (7 bases). There are 16 residues in the CDR3. Deletions cut 7 bases from V and 0 bases from J, with 16 bases between. Germline CDR1 SNHLY, CDR2 FYNNEI. The CDR3 here is CASKGGTSGAKNIQYF. For the CDR3, the DNA is TGTGCCAGCAAGGGGGGGACATCTGGAGCCAAAAACATTCAGTACTTC.

V gene TRBV7-9 combines with J gene TRBJ2-5; D could derive from TRBD1 or TRBD2 (6 bases each). The CDR3 sequence is 15 residues long. Trimming took off 2 bases at V and 7 bases at J, with 17 bases between the two ends. CDR1 and CDR2 (germline): SEHNR, FQNEAQ (reference sequence). The CDR3 DNA sequence: TGTGCCAGCAGCTTACGGGGACCCGGGGGCGGGACCCAGTACTTC. This sequence encodes CASSLRGPGGGTQYF.

This clonotype came up many times. The V and J genes are TRBV11-1 and TRBJ1-2; D is undetermined. The length of the CDR3 is 13 residues. Germline CDR1 and CDR2: SGHAT and FQDESV (reference sequence). V lost 2 bases and J lost 11, with 15 bases in between. In DNA form, the CDR3 reads TGTGCCAGCAGCTTAAAGGAAGCGGCCTATTACACCTTC. Protein product: CASSLKEAAYYTF.

This clonotype was picked up many times. The genes are TRBV6-5 and TRBJ1-2; TRBD1 matches at 7 bases. CDR3 size: 19 residues. V lost 0 bases and J lost 4; bases outside the gene matches: 17. Germline CDR1 and CDR2: MNHEY and SVGAGI. CDR3 sequence: CASSYSRPGTVQHLYGYTF. DNA of the CDR3: TGTGCCAGCAGTTACTCACGTCCCGGGACAGTACAACACCTCTATGGCTACACCTTC.

This clonotype was picked up many times. V and J are TRBV6-1 and TRBJ2-7, with TRBD2 identical over 8 bases. The trim removed 5 bases at V and 0 bases at J, leaving 6 bases unmatched. The germline V gene has CDR1 MNHNS and CDR2 SASEGT. This CDR3 contains 15 residues. CDR3 in DNA: TGTGCCAGCAGTTACCTAGCGGGCATCTCCTACGAGCAGTACTTC. Amino acid sequence: CASSYLAGISYEQYF.

This clonotype has just a few counts. The chain joins TRBV10-3 to TRBJ2-1; 7 bases are shared with TRBD2. The germline CDR1 and CDR2 sequences are ENHRY and SYGVKD. The CDR3 runs to 14 residues. Trimming removed 7 bases from V and 0 bases from J; junction bases left unmatched: 3. CDR3 sequence: CAIKWTSSYNEQFF. Here the CDR3 DNA reads TGTGCCATCAAATGGACTAGCTCCTACAATGAGCAGTTCTTC.

This rearrangement joins TRBV12-3 or TRBV12-4 to TRBJ1-5; D remains ambiguous. With 5 bases removed from V and 2 bases from J, the gap between germline ends came to 13 bases. The CDR3 length is 15 residues. CDR3 amino acids: CASSERVEGNQPQHF. The DNA for the CDR3 is TGTGCCAGCAGTGAAAGGGTAGAGGGCAATCAGCCCCAGCATTTT.

The chain joins TRBV5-1 to TRBJ1-2; 7 bases are a match to TRBD1. The CDR3 is 15 amino acids. In germline, CDR1 is SGHRS, CDR2 YFSETQ. V gave up 3 bases and J gave up 0 bases; unmatched junction bases: 5. CDR3 DNA sequence: TGCGCCAGCAGCTACCTCGGACAGGCTAACTATGGCTACACCTTC. Its protein product is CASSYLGQANYGYTF.

Ten or more counts support this clonotype. The V and J genes are TRBV20-1 and TRBJ2-5, with 9 nucleotides matching TRBD2. Germline-derived CDR1 and CDR2 are DFQATT and SNEGSKA (reference sequence). The CDR3 contains 14 residues. J was trimmed by 3 bases and V by 1 base; bases with no gene match: 3. The chain's CDR3 is CSARVKRGEETQYF. For the CDR3, the DNA is TGCAGTGCTAGAGTGAAGCGGGGGGAAGAGACCCAGTACTTC.

This clonotype was seen at least ten times. The rearrangement uses TRBV11-2 and TRBJ1-2; no clear D. There are 15 residues in the CDR3. V was clipped by 4 bases and J by 0 bases, with 12 bases between them. Germline loops: CDR1 SGHAT, CDR2 FQNNGV. Here the CDR3 reads CASSSIGRTNYGYTF. In DNA form, the CDR3 reads TGTGCCAGCAGCTCTATTGGACGGACTAACTATGGCTACACCTTC.

There are many counts of this clonotype. This rearrangement joins TRBV11-3 to TRBJ2-5; the D is unclear. Germline values: CDR1 SGHNT, CDR2 YENEEA. V lost 0 bases and J 8 bases, leaving 13 bases between the germline ends. CDR3 length equals 14 residues. This CDR3 is CASSLDGPGVTQYF. CDR3 coding DNA: TGTGCCAGCAGCTTAGATGGCCCCGGAGTAACCCAGTACTTC.

This clonotype was observed at least ten times. V and J are TRBV4-2 and TRBJ2-3; maybe TRBD1 (5 bases). In germline, CDR1 is LGHNA, CDR2 YNFKEQ. The CDR3 is 15 amino acids. V shed 0 bases and J shed 0 bases, with 7 bases lying between them. The CDR3 region has the DNA TGTGCCAGCAGCCAAGACAGGGTTAGCACAGATACGCAGTATTTT. It yields the protein CASSQDRVSTDTQYF.

This chain connects TRBV19 to TRBJ1-6, with 9 bases that match TRBD1. The germline V gene encodes CDR1 LNHDA and CDR2 SQIVND (reference sequence). CDR3 length equals 14 residues. The V gene end was trimmed by 9 bases and the J gene end by 10 bases; junction bases not matched to a gene: 10. The CDR3 nucleotides are TGTGCCAGCCTCCGACAGGGGGTTGGGTCACCCCTCCACTTT. This encodes CASLRQGVGSPLHF.

V gene TRBV4-1 combines with J gene TRBJ1-4, with a weak D call TRBD1 (5 bases). Trimming pared 7 bases from V and 7 bases from J, leaving 19 bases between. The CDR3 is made up of 15 amino acids. The V gene's germline CDR1 is MGHRA and CDR2 YSYEKL. CDR3 sequence reads: CASTLGGGRIEKLFF. In DNA, the CDR3 is TGCGCCAGCACTCTGGGGGGGGGAAGGATTGAAAAACTGTTTTTT.

This clonotype was observed at least ten times. The chain carries TRBV29-1 and TRBJ2-1; 12 bases fit TRBD2. Germline loops: CDR1 SQVTM, CDR2 ANQGSEA. J lost 3 bases, V lost 1 base, and 7 bases had no gene match. The CDR3 has 17 residues. In nucleotides, the CDR3 is TGCAGCGTTGAAGGCCTAGCGGGGGGGCCAAGCTACAATGAGCAGTTCTTC. Protein sequence: CSVEGLAGGPSYNEQFF.

J is TRBJ2-7 and V is TRBV10-3; D gene ambiguous. CDR3 length: 10 amino acids. The V gene lost 7 bases and the J gene lost 1 base, with 2 bases spanning the gap. Per germline, CDR1 ENHRY and CDR2 SYGVKD. In DNA, the CDR3 is TGTGCCATCAAGTCCTACGAGCAGTACTTC. It yields the protein CAIKSYEQYF.

This clonotype was seen repeatedly, ten times or more. The chain recombines TRBV19 with TRBJ1-1, with TRBD1 matching over 10 bases. The CDR3 is 16 amino acids. With V trimmed by 5 bases and J by 5 bases, 11 bases remained unmatched. Germline V gene sequence: CDR1 LNHDA, CDR2 SQIVND (reference sequence). CDR3 sequence: CASSPLRDRGETEAFF. CDR3 nucleotide sequence: TGTGCCAGTAGTCCTCTCAGGGACAGGGGTGAGACTGAAGCTTTCTTT. The full variable domain, with the rest looked up from reference TRBV19 and TRBJ1-1, is DGGITQSPKYLFRKEGQNVTLSCEQNLNHDAMYWYRQDPGQGLRLIYYSQIVNDFQKGDIAEGYSVSREKKESFPLTVTSAQKNPTAFYLCASSPLRDRGETEAFFGQGTRLTVV.

Many counts were recorded for this clonotype. The chain combines TRBV6-1 with TRBJ1-6; 8 bases match TRBD1. The CDR3 is made up of 14 amino acids. J lost 10 bases, V lost 5 bases, and 7 bases had no gene match. Germline V gives CDR1 MNHNS, CDR2 SASEGT. This chain's CDR3 is CASSSQGAGSPLHF. The CDR3 nucleotides read TGTGCCAGCAGTTCCCAGGGGGCAGGGTCACCCCTCCACTTT.

The gene calls are TRBV6-5 and TRBJ2-3; 9 positions match TRBD1. The J segment lost 6 bases and the V segment lost 7 bases, leaving 11 bases of the junction unmatched. Germline V gives CDR1 MNHEY, CDR2 SVGAGI. The CDR3 consists of 15 residues. The CDR3, as DNA: TGTGCCAGCAATTCGGACAGGGGAGGAGTGGATACGCAGTATTTT. Amino acids: CASNSDRGGVDTQYF.

The V call is TRBV12-3 or TRBV12-4, the J call TRBJ2-3; TRBD2 matches at 8 bases. V lost 4 bases and J lost 1; bases outside the gene matches: 7. This CDR3 is 16 amino acids long. CDR3 amino acids: CASSSPAGAGTDTQYF. CDR3 sequence (DNA): TGTGCCAGCAGTTCCCCAGCGGGGGCGGGCACAGATACGCAGTATTTT.

This clonotype was seen many times. J is TRBJ1-5 and V is TRBV30, with D unclear. There are 15 residues in the CDR3. The germline V gene has CDR1 GTSNPN and CDR2 SVGIG (reference sequence). Trimming left V 1 base short and J 5 bases short, with 15 bases between. CDR3 protein: CAWSAPADGDQPQHF. CDR3 DNA sequence: TGTGCCTGGAGTGCTCCGGCGGATGGGGATCAGCCCCAGCATTTT.

In this sample, this clonotype turned up many times. The chain joins TRBV30 to TRBJ1-5; the D is unclear. Between the trimmed V and J ends, which lost 0 bases and 8 bases, there was a span of 8 bases. CDR1 is GTSNPN, CDR2 SVGIG, per germline (reference sequence). The CDR3 has 12 amino acids. The CDR3 region is CAWSVRLEPQHF. As DNA, the CDR3 is TGTGCCTGGAGTGTACGTCTTGAGCCCCAGCATTTT.

This clonotype was found a few times. The V gene is TRBV15, the J gene TRBJ2-7, with TRBD2 identical over 12 bases. The CDR3 covers 21 residues. With V trimmed by 2 bases and J by 3 bases, 20 bases remained unmatched. Germline V gene data show CDR1 as LNHNV and CDR2 as YYDKDF (reference sequence). CDR3 in amino acids: CATSRTQTSGRTLIGDYEQYF. The CDR3 DNA reads TGTGCCACCAGCAGAACCCAAACTAGCGGGAGGACCCTCATAGGGGACTACGAGCAGTACTTC.

This clonotype was detected ten times or more. The V gene is TRBV10-3, the J gene TRBJ1-1; perhaps TRBD1 as D (6 bases). Looked up from germline, CDR1 is ENHRY and CDR2 is SYGVKD. The CDR3 loop spans 13 amino acids. Trimming pared 6 bases from V and 1 base from J, leaving 9 bases between. CDR3 coding DNA: TGTGCCATCAGGGGACATCAGAACACTGAAGCTTTCTTT. Translating it yields CAIRGHQNTEAFF.

The chain recombines TRBV10-2 with TRBJ2-3; D gene unclear. Germline CDR1 reads WSHSY; CDR2 reads SAAADI. This CDR3 comprises 11 residues. Deletions cut 7 bases from V and 6 bases from J, with 8 bases between. The CDR3 nucleotides read TGCGCCAGCAAGGACGGGGATACGCAGTATTTT. Its translation is CASKDGDTQYF.

This clonotype was detected only a few times. The chain links TRBV19 to TRBJ1-2, with 7 bases matching TRBD1. With 3 bases clipped from V and 0 bases from J, the junction kept 4 bases outside the gene matches. This CDR3 has 15 residues. Germline V gives CDR1 LNHDA, CDR2 SQIVND (reference sequence). The CDR3: CASSMTGSANYGYTF. In DNA, the CDR3 is TGTGCCAGTAGTATGACAGGGTCCGCTAACTATGGCTACACCTTC.